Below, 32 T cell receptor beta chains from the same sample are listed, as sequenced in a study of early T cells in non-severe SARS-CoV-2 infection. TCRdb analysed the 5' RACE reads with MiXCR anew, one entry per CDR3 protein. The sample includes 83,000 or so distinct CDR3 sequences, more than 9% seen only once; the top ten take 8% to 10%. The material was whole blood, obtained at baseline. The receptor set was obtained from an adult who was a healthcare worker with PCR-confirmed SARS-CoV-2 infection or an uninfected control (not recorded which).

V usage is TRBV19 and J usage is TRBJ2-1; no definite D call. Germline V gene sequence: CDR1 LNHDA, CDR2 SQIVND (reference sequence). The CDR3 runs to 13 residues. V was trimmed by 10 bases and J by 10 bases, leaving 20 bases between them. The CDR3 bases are TGTGCCACCAACCTAAAACCCTATCTGGAGCAGTTCTTC. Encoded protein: CATNLKPYLEQFF.

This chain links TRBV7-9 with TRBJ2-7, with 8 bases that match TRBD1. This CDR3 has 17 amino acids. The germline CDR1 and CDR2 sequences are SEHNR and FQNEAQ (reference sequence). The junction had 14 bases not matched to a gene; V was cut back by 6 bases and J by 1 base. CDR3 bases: TGTGCCAGCAGTCTTTCTGTCCCGGGACAGGTTTCCTACGAGCAGTACTTC. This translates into CASSLSVPGQVSYEQYF.

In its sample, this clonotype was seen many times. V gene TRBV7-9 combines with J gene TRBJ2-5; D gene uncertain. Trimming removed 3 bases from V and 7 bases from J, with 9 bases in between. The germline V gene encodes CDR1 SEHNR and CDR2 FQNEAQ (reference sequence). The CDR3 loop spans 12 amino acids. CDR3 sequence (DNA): TGTGCCAGCAGCTTGGTTGGTGGGACCCAGTACTTC. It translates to CASSLVGGTQYF.

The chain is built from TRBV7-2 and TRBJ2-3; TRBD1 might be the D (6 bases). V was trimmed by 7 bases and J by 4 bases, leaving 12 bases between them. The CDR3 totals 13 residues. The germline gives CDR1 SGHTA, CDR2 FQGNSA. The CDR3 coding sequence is TGTGCCAGCACGAGCTGGACAGCAGATACGCAGTATTTT. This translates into CASTSWTADTQYF.

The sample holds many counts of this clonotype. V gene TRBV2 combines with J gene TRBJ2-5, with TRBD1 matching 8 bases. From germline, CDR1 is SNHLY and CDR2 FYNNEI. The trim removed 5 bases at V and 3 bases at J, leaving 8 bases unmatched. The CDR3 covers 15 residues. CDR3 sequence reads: CASSPGQVWEETQYF. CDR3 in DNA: TGTGCCAGCAGTCCGGGACAGGTTTGGGAAGAGACCCAGTACTTC.

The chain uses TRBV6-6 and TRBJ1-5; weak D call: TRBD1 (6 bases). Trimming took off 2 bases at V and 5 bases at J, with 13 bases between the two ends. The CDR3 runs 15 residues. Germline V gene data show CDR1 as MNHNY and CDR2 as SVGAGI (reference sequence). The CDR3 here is CASSYPGGADQPQHF. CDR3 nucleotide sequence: TGTGCCAGCAGTTACCCCGGGGGCGCAGATCAGCCCCAGCATTTT.

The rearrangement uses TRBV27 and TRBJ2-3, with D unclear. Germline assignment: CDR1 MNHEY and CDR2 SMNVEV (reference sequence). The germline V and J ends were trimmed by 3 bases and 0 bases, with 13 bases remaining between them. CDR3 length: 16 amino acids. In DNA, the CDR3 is TGTGCCAGCAGTTTGGGCCCGGGCCTTAGCACAGATACGCAGTATTTT. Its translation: CASSLGPGLSTDTQYF.

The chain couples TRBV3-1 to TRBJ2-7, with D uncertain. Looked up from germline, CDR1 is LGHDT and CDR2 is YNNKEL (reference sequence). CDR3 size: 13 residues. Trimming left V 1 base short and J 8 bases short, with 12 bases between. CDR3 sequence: CASSQGRNRQQYF. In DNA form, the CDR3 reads TGTGCCAGCAGCCAAGGCCGGAACCGGCAGCAGTACTTC.

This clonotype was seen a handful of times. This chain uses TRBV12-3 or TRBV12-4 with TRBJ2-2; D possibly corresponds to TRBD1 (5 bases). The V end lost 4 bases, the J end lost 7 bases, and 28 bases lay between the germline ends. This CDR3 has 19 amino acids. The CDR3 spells CASSWLSGGFQFTGGELFF. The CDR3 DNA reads TGTGCCAGCAGTTGGTTGAGTGGCGGCTTCCAGTTTACAGGCGGGGAGCTGTTTTTT.

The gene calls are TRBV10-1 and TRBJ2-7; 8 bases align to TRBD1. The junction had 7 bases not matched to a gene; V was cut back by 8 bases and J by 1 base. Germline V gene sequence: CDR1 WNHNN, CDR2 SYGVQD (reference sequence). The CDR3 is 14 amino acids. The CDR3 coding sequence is TGCGCCAGCCGGGGACAGGCCTCATCCTACGAGCAGTACTTC. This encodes CASRGQASSYEQYF.

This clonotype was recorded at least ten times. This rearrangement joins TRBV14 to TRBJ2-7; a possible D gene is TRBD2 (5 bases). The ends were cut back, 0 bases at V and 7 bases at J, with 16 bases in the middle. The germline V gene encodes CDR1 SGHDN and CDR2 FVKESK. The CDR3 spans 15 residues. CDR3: CASSQERVGMGEQYF. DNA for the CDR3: TGTGCCAGCAGCCAAGAACGTGTCGGGATGGGGGAGCAGTACTTC.

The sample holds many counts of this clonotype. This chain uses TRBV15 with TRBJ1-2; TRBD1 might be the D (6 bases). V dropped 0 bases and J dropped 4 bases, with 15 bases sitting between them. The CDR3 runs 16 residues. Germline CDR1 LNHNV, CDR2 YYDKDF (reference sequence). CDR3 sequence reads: CATSRDLAGAGYGYTF. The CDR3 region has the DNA TGTGCCACCAGCAGAGATTTAGCAGGGGCCGGCTATGGCTACACCTTC. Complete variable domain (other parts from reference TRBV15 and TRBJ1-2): DAMVIQNPRYQVTQFGKPVTLSCSQTLNHNVMYWYQQKSSQAPKLLFHYYDKDFNNEADTPDNFQSRRPNTSFCFLDIRSPGLGDTAMYLCATSRDLAGAGYGYTFGSGTRLTVV.

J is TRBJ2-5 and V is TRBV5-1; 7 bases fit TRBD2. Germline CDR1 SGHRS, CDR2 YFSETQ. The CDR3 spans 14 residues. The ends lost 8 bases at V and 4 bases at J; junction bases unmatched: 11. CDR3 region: CASQRGGSGETQYF. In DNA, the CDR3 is TGCGCCAGTCAACGCGGCGGGAGCGGAGAGACCCAGTACTTC.

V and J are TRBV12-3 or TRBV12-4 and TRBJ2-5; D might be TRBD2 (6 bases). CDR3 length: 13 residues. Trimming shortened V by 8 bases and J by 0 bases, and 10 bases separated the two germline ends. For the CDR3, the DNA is TGTGCCAGCGCTCCGGGGGACCAAGAGACCCAGTACTTC. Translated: CASAPGDQETQYF.

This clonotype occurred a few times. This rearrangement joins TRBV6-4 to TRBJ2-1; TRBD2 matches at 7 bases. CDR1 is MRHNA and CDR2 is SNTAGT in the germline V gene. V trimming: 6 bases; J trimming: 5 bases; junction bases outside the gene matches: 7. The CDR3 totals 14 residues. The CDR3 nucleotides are TGTGCCAGCAGCCCGGGACTAACGAACAATGAGCAGTTCTTC. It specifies CASSPGLTNNEQFF.

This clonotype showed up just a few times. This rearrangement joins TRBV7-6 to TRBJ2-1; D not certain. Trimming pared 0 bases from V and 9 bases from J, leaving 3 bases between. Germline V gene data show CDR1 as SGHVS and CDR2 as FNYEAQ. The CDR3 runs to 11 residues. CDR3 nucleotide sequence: TGTGCCAGCAGCTTAGCGTCTGAGCAGTTCTTC. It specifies CASSLASEQFF.

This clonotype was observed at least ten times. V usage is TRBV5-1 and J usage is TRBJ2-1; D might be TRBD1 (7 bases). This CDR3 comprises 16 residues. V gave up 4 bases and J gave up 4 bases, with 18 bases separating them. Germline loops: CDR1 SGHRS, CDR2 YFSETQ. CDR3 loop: CASSLNPQGGYNEQFF. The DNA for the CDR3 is TGCGCCAGCAGCCTAAACCCTCAGGGGGGATACAATGAGCAGTTCTTC.

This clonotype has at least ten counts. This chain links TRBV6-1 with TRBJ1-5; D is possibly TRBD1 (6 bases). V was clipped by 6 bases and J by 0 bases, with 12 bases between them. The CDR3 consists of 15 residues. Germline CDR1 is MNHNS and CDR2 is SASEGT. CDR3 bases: TGTGCCAGCAGACGGGACATTTATAGCAATCAGCCCCAGCATTTT. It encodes CASRRDIYSNQPQHF.

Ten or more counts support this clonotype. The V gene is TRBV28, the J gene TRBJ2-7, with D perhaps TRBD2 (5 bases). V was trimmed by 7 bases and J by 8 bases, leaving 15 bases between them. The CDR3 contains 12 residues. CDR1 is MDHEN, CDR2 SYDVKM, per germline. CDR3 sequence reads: CASTPPRGKQYF. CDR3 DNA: TGTGCCAGCACCCCCCCCCGGGGTAAGCAGTACTTC. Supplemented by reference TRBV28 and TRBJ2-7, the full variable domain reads DVKVTQSSRYLVKRTGEKVFLECVQDMDHENMFWYRQDPGLGLRLIYFSYDVKMKEKGDIPEGYSVSREKKERFSLILESASTNQTSMYLCASTPPRGKQYFGPGTRLTVT.

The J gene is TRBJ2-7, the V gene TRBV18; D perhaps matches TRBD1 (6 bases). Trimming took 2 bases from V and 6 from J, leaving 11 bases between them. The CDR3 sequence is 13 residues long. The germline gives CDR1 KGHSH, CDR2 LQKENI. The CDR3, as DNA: TGTGCCAGCTCACCATTTGAGGGGGTCGAGCAGTACTTC. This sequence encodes CASSPFEGVEQYF.

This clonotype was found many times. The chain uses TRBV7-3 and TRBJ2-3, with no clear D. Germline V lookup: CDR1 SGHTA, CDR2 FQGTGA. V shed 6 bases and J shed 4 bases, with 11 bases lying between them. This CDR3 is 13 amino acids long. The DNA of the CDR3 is TGTGCCAGCAGTGGAGCAGTTCCAGATACGCAGTATTTT. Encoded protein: CASSGAVPDTQYF. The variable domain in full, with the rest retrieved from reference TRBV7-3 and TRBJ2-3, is GAGVSQTPSNKVTEKGKYVELRCDPISGHTALYWYRQSLGQGPEFLIYFQGTGAADDSGLPNDRFFAVRPEGSVSTLKIQRTERGDSAVYLCASSGAVPDTQYFGPGTRLTVL.

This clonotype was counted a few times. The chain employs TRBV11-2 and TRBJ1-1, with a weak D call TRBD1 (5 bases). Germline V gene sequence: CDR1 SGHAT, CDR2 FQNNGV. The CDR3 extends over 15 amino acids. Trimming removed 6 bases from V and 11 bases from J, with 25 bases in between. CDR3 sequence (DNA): TGTGCCAGCAGTCCCCGGCCCCTTGACAGCAATCGGGCTTTCTTT. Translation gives CASSPRPLDSNRAFF. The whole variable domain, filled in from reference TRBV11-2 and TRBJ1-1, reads EAGVAQSPRYKIIEKRQSVAFWCNPISGHATLYWYQQILGQGPKLLIQFQNNGVVDDSQLPKDRFSAERLKGVDSTLKIQPAKLEDSAVYLCASSPRPLDSNRAFFGQGTRLTVV.

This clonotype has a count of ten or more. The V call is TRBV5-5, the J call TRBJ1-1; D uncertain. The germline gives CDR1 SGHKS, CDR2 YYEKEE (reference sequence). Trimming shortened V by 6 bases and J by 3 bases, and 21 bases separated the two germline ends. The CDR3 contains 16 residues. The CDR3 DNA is TGTGCCAGCAAAGCCCAACGTTCTTTTCGGGACACTGAAGCTTTCTTT. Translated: CASKAQRSFRDTEAFF.

CDR3 sequence reads: CASSQGLVTDEQFF. The DNA of the CDR3 is TGTGCCAGCTCACAGGGACTGGTGACGGATGAGCAGTTCTTC. The chain uses TRBV18 and TRBJ2-1; weak D call: TRBD2 (6 bases). Trimming removed 4 bases from V and 8 bases from J, with 15 bases in between. CDR3 length: 14 amino acids. Germline V gives CDR1 KGHSH, CDR2 LQKENI.

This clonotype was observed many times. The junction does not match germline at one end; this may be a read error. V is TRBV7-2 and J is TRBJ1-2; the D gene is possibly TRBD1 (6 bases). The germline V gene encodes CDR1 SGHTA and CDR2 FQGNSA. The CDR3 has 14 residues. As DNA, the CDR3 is TGTGCCAGCAGCCCACAGGGATCTCCCTATCGCTACACCTTC. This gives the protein CASSPQGSPYRYTF.

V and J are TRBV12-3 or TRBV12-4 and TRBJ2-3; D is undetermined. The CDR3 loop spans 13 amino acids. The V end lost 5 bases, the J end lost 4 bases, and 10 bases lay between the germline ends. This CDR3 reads CASSVLNADTQYF. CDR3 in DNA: TGTGCCAGCAGTGTTCTTAACGCAGATACGCAGTATTTT.

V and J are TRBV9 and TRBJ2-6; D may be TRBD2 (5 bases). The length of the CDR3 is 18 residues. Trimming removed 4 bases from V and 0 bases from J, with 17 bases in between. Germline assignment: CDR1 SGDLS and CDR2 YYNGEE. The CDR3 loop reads CASSPEVAGSSGANVLTF. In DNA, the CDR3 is TGTGCCAGCAGCCCAGAGGTGGCGGGTAGCTCTGGGGCCAACGTCCTGACTTTC.

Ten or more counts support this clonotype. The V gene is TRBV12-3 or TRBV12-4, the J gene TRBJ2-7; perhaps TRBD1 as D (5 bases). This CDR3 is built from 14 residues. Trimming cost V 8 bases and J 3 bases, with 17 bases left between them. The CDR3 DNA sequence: TGTGCCAGCGCTGTTGCCCCAGGGATCTACGAGCAGTACTTC. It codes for CASAVAPGIYEQYF.

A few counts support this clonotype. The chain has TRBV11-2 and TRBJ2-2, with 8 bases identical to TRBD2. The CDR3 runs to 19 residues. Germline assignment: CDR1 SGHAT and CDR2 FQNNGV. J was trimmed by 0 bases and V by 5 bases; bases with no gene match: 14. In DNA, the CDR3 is TGTGCCAGCAGCCCCCCCCGGTCGACTAGCGCCTCGAACACCGGGGAGCTGTTTTTT. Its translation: CASSPPRSTSASNTGELFF.

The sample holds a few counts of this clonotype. Here the CDR3 reads CSASLQGHSYEQYF. DNA for the CDR3: TGCAGTGCCTCACTACAGGGACACTCCTACGAGCAGTACTTC. V usage is TRBV20-1 and J usage is TRBJ2-7; TRBD1 is a possible D gene (6 bases). This CDR3 has 14 residues. V was shortened by 6 bases and J by 0 bases, with 15 bases between the two germline ends. Germline V gene lookup returns CDR1 DFQATT and CDR2 SNEGSKA (reference sequence).

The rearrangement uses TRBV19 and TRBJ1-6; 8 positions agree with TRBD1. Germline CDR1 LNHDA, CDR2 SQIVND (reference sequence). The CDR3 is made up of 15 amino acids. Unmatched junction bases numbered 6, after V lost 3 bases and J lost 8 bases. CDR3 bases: TGTGCCAGTAGTATCCTTGACAGGGGAGATTCACCCCTCCACTTT. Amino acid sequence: CASSILDRGDSPLHF.

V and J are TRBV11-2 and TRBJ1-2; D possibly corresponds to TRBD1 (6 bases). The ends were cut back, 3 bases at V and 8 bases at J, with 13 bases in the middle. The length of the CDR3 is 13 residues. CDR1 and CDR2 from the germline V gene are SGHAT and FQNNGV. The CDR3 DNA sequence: TGTGCCAGCAGCTTCAGAGGGGGTAACGGCTACACCTTC. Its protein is CASSFRGGNGYTF. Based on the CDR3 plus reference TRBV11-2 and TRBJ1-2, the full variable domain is EAGVAQSPRYKIIEKRQSVAFWCNPISGHATLYWYQQILGQGPKLLIQFQNNGVVDDSQLPKDRFSAERLKGVDSTLKIQPAKLEDSAVYLCASSFRGGNGYTFGSGTRLTVV.